This TCR beta chain was documented in a study of CD8 T cells in ankylosing spondylitis. The CDR3 runs to 15 residues. The V gene's germline CDR1 is WSHSY and CDR2 SAAADI. V lost 6 bases and J lost 3; bases outside the gene matches: 6. In TCRdb, the 5' RACE reads were re-called with MiXCR into one record per CDR3 protein. The sample records roughly 38,000 distinct CDR3 sequences, approximately 16% being singletons. The source of this sequence is a male donor with ankylosing spondylitis or in good health (not recorded which). Sequencing was performed on blood. The chain carries TRBV10-2 and TRBJ2-5; 11 bases are a match to TRBD2. The CDR3 sequence is CASRTSGGREETQYF. CDR3 in DNA: TGCGCCAGCAGAACTAGCGGGGGTCGGGAAGAGACCCAGTACTTC.